Shown below are 18 T cell receptor beta chains from a single sample sequenced in a study of Ad26.COV2.S vaccination and SARS-CoV-2 variants. Treatment described: 19 received Ad26.COV2.S at low or high dose, single or two shots; five or six received placebo; per-sample allocation not given. Day 63 after the first injection of vaccine or placebo was the sampling time. Clones were sequenced by immunoSEQ multiplex PCR, and TCRdb holds only the in-frame ones, with some missing. The repertoire holds 250,000 to 300,000 clones, with around 87% as singletons. The sequences come from peripheral blood, collected in a trial of Ad26.COV2.S vaccine versus placebo. These TCRs come from a person between 18 and 65 years old who received the Ad26.COV2.S COVID-19 vaccine or a placebo.

The rearrangement joins TRBV6-5 to TRBJ2-2; 9 nucleotides agree with TRBD2. CDR1 is MNHEY, CDR2 SVGAGI, per germline. J was trimmed by 3 bases and V by 6 bases; bases with no gene match: 5. The length of the CDR3 is 15 residues. The CDR3, as DNA: TGTGCCAGCAGCAAAGGGACTAGCCACACCGGGGAGCTGTTTTTT. Protein: CASSKGTSHTGELFF.

This chain links TRBV9 with TRBJ2-7; 12 bases agree with TRBD2. Germline V gene lookup returns CDR1 SGDLS and CDR2 YYNGEE. This CDR3 is 16 amino acids long. V gave up 2 bases and J gave up 2 bases; unmatched junction bases: 5. The CDR3 sequence: CASSVLAGGPPYEQYF. The CDR3 DNA is TGTGCCAGCAGCGTCCTAGCGGGGGGGCCACCCTACGAGCAGTACTTC.

Only a few counts were recorded for this clone. The J gene is TRBJ1-4, the V gene TRBV2; D gene unclear. The V gene's germline CDR1 is SNHLY and CDR2 FYNNEI. CDR3 length: 16 residues. The V gene lost 5 bases and the J gene lost 4 bases, with 17 bases spanning the gap. The CDR3 bases are TGTGCCAGCAGTCCCCGCCCGGCAGGTGTTAATGAAAAACTGTTTTTT. This encodes CASSPRPAGVNEKLFF.

V gene TRBV4-3 combines with J gene TRBJ1-2, with D possibly being TRBD1 (5 bases). This CDR3 comprises 14 residues. V dropped 0 bases and J dropped 4 bases, with 9 bases sitting between them. Germline CDR1 is LGHNA and CDR2 is YSLEER. The CDR3: CASSQERDVYGYTF. CDR3 in DNA: TGCGCCAGCAGCCAAGAAAGGGACGTCTATGGCTACACCTTC.

The CDR3: CASSIAAGGAKNIQYF. CDR3 DNA sequence: TGTGCCAGTAGTATAGCGGCAGGCGGAGCCAAAAACATTCAGTACTTC. The chain combines TRBV19 with TRBJ2-4, with unresolved D. The CDR3 length is 16 residues. CDR1 and CDR2 (germline): LNHDA, SQIVND (reference sequence). V was shortened by 1 base and J by 0 bases, with 10 bases between the two germline ends.

DNA of the CDR3: TGTGCCAGCAGCTTGCCGGGAGGGCCATACAATGAGCAGTTCTTC. The encoded protein is CASSLPGGPYNEQFF. The genes are TRBV5-4 and TRBJ2-1, with 8 bases aligning to TRBD2. This CDR3 region has 15 residues. Trimming at V came to 1 base and at J to 4 bases, leaving 4 bases not matched to a gene. The germline CDR1 and CDR2 sequences are SGHNT and YYREEE (reference sequence).

This clone was observed a few times. The CDR3 loop reads CASCEGNQPQHF. The CDR3 DNA reads TGTGCCAGTTGCGAGGGGAATCAGCCCCAGCATTTT. The V and J genes are TRBV19 and TRBJ1-5; D is possibly TRBD1 (5 bases). The V end lost 8 bases, the J end lost 4 bases, and 9 bases lay between the germline ends. This CDR3 has 12 amino acids. Germline CDR1 LNHDA, CDR2 SQIVND (reference sequence).

The CDR3 sequence: CASIPGHQTYEQYF. As DNA, the CDR3 is TGTGCCAGCATCCCGGGGCACCAGACCTACGAGCAGTACTTC. The rearrangement uses TRBV11-3 and TRBJ2-7; D possibly uses TRBD1 or TRBD2 (5 bases each). CDR1 is SGHNT and CDR2 is YENEEA in the germline V gene. V lost 7 bases, J lost 2 bases, and 15 bases lay in between. The CDR3 contains 14 residues.

This chain links TRBV5-1 with TRBJ2-7, with D unclear. CDR1 is SGHRS and CDR2 is YFSETQ in the germline V gene. This CDR3 has 14 amino acids. Trimming removed 0 bases at V and 0 bases at J, with 7 bases between. The CDR3 bases are TGCGCCAGCAGCTTGGGCTCAGACTCCTACGAGCAGTACTTC. This encodes CASSLGSDSYEQYF.

The chain links TRBV7-2 to TRBJ1-2, with D perhaps matching TRBD1 (6 bases). The V gene's germline CDR1 is SGHTA and CDR2 FQGNSA. CDR3 size: 14 residues. Between the trimmed V and J ends, which lost 0 bases and 3 bases, there was a span of 8 bases. The CDR3 DNA reads TGTGCCAGCAGCTTAGCGGGGGGCGACTATGGCTACACCTTC. Its protein product is CASSLAGGDYGYTF.

The V and J genes are TRBV14 and TRBJ2-3, with D unresolved. The CDR3 covers 14 residues. Germline-derived CDR1 and CDR2 are SGHDN and FVKESK. V shed 4 bases and J shed 4 bases, with 12 bases lying between them. The CDR3 loop is CASSPNFAADTQYF. DNA of the CDR3: TGTGCCAGCAGCCCCAATTTTGCGGCAGATACGCAGTATTTT.

This clone was counted only a few times. V usage is TRBV27 and J usage is TRBJ1-1; unclear D gene. The CDR3 loop spans 15 amino acids. Deletions cut 7 bases from V and 0 bases from J, with 15 bases between. From germline, CDR1 is MNHEY and CDR2 SMNVEV (reference sequence). CDR3 region: CASTLGGRMNTEAFF. Here the CDR3 DNA reads TGTGCCAGCACCCTGGGAGGGCGTATGAACACTGAAGCTTTCTTT.

This clone was found a few times. The CDR3 DNA sequence: TGTGCCAGCAGCCCCCTGAGTGCCGTACAGAACACTGAAGCTTTCTTT. This codes for CASSPLSAVQNTEAFF. The chain couples TRBV27 to TRBJ1-1; no clear D gene. Germline values: CDR1 MNHEY, CDR2 SMNVEV (reference sequence). V was trimmed by 6 bases and J by 1 base, leaving 18 bases between them. This CDR3 is built from 16 residues.

This clone is a singleton in its sample. J is TRBJ2-1 and V is TRBV11-2; no clear D gene. Germline CDR1 SGHAT, CDR2 FQNNGV. Trimming shortened V by 5 bases and J by 12 bases, and 29 bases separated the two germline ends. The CDR3 totals 17 residues. In DNA, the CDR3 is TGTGCCAGCAGCCCCGACTCAACTCGGCTCATGCCTTTAGGGCAGTTCTTC. Translated: CASSPDSTRLMPLGQFF.

This chain joins TRBV28 and TRBJ1-2; the match to TRBD1 covers 7 bases. Germline loops: CDR1 MDHEN, CDR2 SYDVKM. The V segment lost 10 bases and the J segment 5 bases; nucleotides outside the gene matches: 13. The CDR3 is made up of 14 amino acids. This CDR3 reads CANAPPGQRYGYTF. CDR3 sequence (DNA): TGTGCCAACGCCCCACCGGGACAGCGATATGGCTACACCTTC.

V usage is TRBV12-3 or TRBV12-4 and J usage is TRBJ1-2; possibly TRBD1 for D (6 bases). The CDR3 extends over 13 amino acids. Trimming took off 6 bases at V and 7 bases at J, with 15 bases between the two ends. The CDR3 here is CASRQGIFAGYTF. In DNA, the CDR3 is TGTGCCAGCAGACAGGGAATCTTTGCTGGCTACACCTTC.

V is TRBV11-2 and J is TRBJ2-1; D is uncertain. V was pared by 5 bases and J by 6 bases, with 5 bases between. The germline CDR1 and CDR2 sequences are SGHAT and FQNNGV. CDR3 length: 11 amino acids. CDR3 sequence (DNA): TGTGCCAGCAGCCCTGCCAATGAGCAGTTCTTC. It codes for CASSPANEQFF.

This chain joins TRBV19 and TRBJ1-1; tentative D call: TRBD1 (5 bases). Germline V gene sequence: CDR1 LNHDA, CDR2 SQIVND (reference sequence). CDR3 length equals 13 residues. Trimming took off 6 bases at V and 5 bases at J, with 13 bases between the two ends. The DNA for the CDR3 is TGTGCCAGTAGATTCATGGGGGGGACTGAAGCTTTCTTT. This codes for CASRFMGGTEAFF.